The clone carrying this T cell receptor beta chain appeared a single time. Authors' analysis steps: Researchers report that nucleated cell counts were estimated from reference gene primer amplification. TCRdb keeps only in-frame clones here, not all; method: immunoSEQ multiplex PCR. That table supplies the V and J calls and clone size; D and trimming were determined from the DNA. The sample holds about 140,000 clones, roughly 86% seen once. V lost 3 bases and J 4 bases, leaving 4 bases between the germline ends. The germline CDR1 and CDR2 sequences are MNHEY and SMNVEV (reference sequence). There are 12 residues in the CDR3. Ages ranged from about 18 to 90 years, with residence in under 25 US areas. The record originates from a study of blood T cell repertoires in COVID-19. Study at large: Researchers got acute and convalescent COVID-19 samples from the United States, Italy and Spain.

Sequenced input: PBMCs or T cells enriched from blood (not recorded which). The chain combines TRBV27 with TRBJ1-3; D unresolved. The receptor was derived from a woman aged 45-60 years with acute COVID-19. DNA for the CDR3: TGTGCCAGCAGTTTTAAAGGAAACACCATATATTTT. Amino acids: CASSFKGNTIYF.